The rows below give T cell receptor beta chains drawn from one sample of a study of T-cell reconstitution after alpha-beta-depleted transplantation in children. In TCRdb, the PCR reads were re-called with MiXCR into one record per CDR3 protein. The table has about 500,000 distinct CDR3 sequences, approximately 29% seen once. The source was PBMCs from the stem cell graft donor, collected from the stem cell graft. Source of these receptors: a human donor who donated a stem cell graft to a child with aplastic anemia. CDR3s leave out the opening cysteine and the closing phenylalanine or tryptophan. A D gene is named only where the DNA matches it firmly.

ASSHTSLSAPDTGELF | TRBV12-3/TRBV12-4 | NA | TRBJ2-2 | 16
ASSLGGRGSGTEAF | TRBV7-6 | TRBD1 | TRBJ1-1 | 14
ASSLEPVSAGEQF | TRBV7-2 | NA | TRBJ2-1 | 13
ASSLLSTEAF | TRBV12-3/TRBV12-4 | NA | TRBJ1-1 | 10
ASSTTFSNQPQH | TRBV7-2 | NA | TRBJ1-5 | 12
ASSAQIQHEQF | TRBV27 | NA | TRBJ2-1 | 11
AWSAGAQETQY | TRBV30 | NA | TRBJ2-5 | 11
SVIPGLLYEQY | TRBV29-1 | TRBD2 | TRBJ2-7 | 11
ASSYTPGPGTEAF | TRBV12-3/TRBV12-4 | NA | TRBJ1-1 | 13
ASGFHLGDRLTDYGYT | TRBV12-5 | TRBD1 | TRBJ1-2 | 16
ASRTDPGKDNEQF | TRBV5-1 | NA | TRBJ2-1 | 13
ASSHPRETQY | TRBV5-5 | NA | TRBJ2-5 | 10
ATSRDRGPEETQY | TRBV15 | NA | TRBJ2-5 | 13
ASGLVLVGGRGSYNEQF | TRBV12-5 | TRBD1 | TRBJ2-1 | 17
ASSPLPVGGSNQPQH | TRBV18 | NA | TRBJ1-5 | 15
ASSSRRGGQAYEQY | TRBV14 | NA | TRBJ2-7 | 14
SASSSGGLAYEQY | TRBV20-1 | TRBD2 | TRBJ2-7 | 13
SVVTATSYEQY | TRBV29-1 | NA | TRBJ2-7 | 11
SVLAGGGSETQY | TRBV29-1 | TRBD2 | TRBJ2-5 | 12
SAGRRVDGEQY | TRBV20-1 | NA | TRBJ2-7 | 11
ASSPGTHDGYT | TRBV4-3 | NA | TRBJ1-2 | 11
AIRTGLYNEQF | TRBV10-3 | NA | TRBJ2-1 | 11
AISAGPTEQF | TRBV10-3 | NA | TRBJ2-1 | 10
ASRPWSLKGSYEQY | TRBV27 | NA | TRBJ2-7 | 14
ASSFLLTSGNTIY | TRBV12-3/TRBV12-4 | NA | TRBJ1-3 | 13
ASRKWGGRETQY | TRBV7-8 | TRBD2 | TRBJ2-5 | 12
ASSQAAVGLPSYNEQF | TRBV21-1 | NA | TRBJ2-1 | 16
ASSLQTGNYGYT | TRBV7-9 | TRBD1 | TRBJ1-2 | 12
ANSLWGRNEQF | TRBV12-3/TRBV12-4 | NA | TRBJ2-1 | 11
ASSLVERTEAF | TRBV7-9 | NA | TRBJ1-1 | 11
SVDRQGENTEAF | TRBV29-1 | TRBD1 | TRBJ1-1 | 12